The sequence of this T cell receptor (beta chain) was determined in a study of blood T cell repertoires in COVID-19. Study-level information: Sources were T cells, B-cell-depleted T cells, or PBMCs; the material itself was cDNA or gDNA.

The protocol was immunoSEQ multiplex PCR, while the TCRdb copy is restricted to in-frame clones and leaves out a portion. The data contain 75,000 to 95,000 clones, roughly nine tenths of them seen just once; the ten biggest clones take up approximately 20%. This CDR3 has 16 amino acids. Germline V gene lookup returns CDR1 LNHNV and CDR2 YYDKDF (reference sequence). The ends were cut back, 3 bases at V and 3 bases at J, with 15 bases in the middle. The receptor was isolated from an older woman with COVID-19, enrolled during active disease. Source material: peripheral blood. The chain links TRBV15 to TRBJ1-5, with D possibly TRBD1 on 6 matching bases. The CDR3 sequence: CATSRAGEGVNQPQHF. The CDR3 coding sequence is TGTGCCACCAGCAGGGCAGGCGAGGGGGTCAATCAGCCCCAGCATTTT.